The TCR beta chain under discussion was sequenced for a study of patients and donors after allogeneic stem cell transplantation. V shed 4 bases and J shed 0 bases, with 12 bases lying between them. The CDR3 runs to 15 residues. Germline V gene data show CDR1 as SGHRS and CDR2 as YFSETQ. Via MiXCR, TCRdb re-called the RT-PCR reads, giving one row per CDR3 protein. The data hold about 960,000 distinct CDR3 sequences, with more than 15% observed a single time. The rearrangement links TRBV5-1 to TRBJ2-3; tentative D call: TRBD2 (6 bases). The sequence was obtained from a human donor who was either an allogeneic HSCT recipient or a stem cell or donor lymphocyte infusion donor (not recorded which). It is not recorded whose cells these are; they may come from a transplant donor. Sequenced: blood, either unsorted or a sorted T cell fraction (not recorded which). CDR3 in amino acids: CASSLRDSSTDTQYF. The CDR3 coding sequence is TGCGCCAGCAGCCTCCGGGACTCCAGCACAGATACGCAGTATTTT.